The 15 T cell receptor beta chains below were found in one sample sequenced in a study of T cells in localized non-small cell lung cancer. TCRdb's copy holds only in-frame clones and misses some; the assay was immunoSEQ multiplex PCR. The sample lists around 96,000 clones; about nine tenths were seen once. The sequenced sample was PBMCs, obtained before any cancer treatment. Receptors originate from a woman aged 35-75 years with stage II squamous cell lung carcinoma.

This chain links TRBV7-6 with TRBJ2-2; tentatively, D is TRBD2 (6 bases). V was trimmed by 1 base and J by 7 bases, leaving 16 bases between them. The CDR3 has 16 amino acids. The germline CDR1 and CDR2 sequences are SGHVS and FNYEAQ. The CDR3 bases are TGTGCCAGCAGCTTAGGGTCGCAGGGAGCGGGCGGGGAGCTGTTTTTT. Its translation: CASSLGSQGAGGELFF. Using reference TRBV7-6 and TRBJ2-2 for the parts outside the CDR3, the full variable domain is GAGVSQSPRYKVTKRGQDVALRCDPISGHVSLYWYRQALGQGPEFLTYFNYEAQQDKSGLPNDRFSAERPEGSISTLTIQRTEQRDSAMYRCASSLGSQGAGGELFFGEGSRLTVL.

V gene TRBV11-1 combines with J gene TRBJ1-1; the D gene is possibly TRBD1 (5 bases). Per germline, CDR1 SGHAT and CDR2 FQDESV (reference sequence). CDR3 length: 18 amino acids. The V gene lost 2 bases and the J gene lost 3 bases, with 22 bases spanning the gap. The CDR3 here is CASSLLHRPLPSDTEAFF. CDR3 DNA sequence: TGTGCCAGCAGCTTACTGCACAGGCCACTACCCTCGGACACTGAAGCTTTCTTT.

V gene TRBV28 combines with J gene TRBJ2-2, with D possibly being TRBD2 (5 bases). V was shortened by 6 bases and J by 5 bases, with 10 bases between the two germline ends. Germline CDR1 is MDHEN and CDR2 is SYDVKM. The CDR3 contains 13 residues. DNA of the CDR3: TGTGCCAGCAGACGGACGGGGACCGGGGAGCTGTTTTTT. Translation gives CASRRTGTGELFF.

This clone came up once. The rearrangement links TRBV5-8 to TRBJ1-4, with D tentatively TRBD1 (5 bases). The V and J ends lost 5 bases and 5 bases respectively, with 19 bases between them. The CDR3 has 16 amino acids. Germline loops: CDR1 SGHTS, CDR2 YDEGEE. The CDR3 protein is CASRLRKATENEKLFF. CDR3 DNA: TGTGCCAGCAGACTACGCAAAGCGACAGAAAATGAAAAACTGTTTTTT.

The CDR3 nucleotides read TGTGCCAGTAGTATAGGGGGCAGGGCTGGCTATGGCTACACCTTC. It translates to CASSIGGRAGYGYTF. The chain is built from TRBV19 and TRBJ1-2, with a possible D match to TRBD1 (5 bases). Germline-derived CDR1 and CDR2 are LNHDA and SQIVND (reference sequence). The CDR3 runs 15 residues. V lost 1 base and J 4 bases, leaving 13 bases between the germline ends.

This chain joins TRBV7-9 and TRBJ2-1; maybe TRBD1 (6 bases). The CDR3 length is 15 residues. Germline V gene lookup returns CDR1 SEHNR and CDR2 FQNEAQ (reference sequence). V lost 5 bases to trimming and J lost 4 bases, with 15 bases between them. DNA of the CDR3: TGTGCCAGCAGCCGTATTATTCAGGGGTACAATGAGCAGTTCTTC. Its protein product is CASSRIIQGYNEQFF.

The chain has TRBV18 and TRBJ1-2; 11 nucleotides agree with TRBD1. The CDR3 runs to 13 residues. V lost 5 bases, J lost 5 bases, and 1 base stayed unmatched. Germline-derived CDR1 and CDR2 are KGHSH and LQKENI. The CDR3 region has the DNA TGTGCCAGCTCATGGGACAGGGGGTATGGCTACACCTTC. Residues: CASSWDRGYGYTF.

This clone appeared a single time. The CDR3 region is CASSARSGMSEQYF. For the CDR3, the DNA is TGTGCCAGCAGCGCCCGAAGCGGGATGTCCGAGCAGTACTTC. The rearrangement joins TRBV9 to TRBJ2-7, with 7 bases aligning to TRBD2. V trimming: 3 bases; J trimming: 6 bases; junction bases outside the gene matches: 9. CDR1 and CDR2 from the germline V gene are SGDLS and YYNGEE. The CDR3 totals 14 residues.

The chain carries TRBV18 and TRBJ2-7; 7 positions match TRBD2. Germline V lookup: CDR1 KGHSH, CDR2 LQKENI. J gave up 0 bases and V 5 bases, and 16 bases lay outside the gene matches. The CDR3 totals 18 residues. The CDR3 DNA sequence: TGTGCCAGCTCAACTTCCGGGCCGGGGAGGGGAGGCTCCTACGAGCAGTACTTC. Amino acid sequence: CASSTSGPGRGGSYEQYF.

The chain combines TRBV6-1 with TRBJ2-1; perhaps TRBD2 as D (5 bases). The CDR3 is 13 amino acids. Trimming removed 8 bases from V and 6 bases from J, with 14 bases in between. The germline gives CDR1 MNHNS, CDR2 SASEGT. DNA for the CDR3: TGTGCCAGCGGGAGTGGGCACCTCAATGAGCAGTTCTTC. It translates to CASGSGHLNEQFF.

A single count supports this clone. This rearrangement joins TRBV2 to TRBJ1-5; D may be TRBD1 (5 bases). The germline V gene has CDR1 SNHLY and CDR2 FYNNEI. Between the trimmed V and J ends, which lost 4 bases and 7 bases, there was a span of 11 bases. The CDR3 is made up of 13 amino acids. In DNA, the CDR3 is TGTGCCAGCAGTGTCGACAGTAGACAGCCCCAGCATTTT. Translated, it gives CASSVDSRQPQHF.

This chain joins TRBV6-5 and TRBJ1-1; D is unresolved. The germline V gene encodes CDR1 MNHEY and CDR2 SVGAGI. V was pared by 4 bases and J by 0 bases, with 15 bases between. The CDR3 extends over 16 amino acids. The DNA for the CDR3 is TGTGCCAGCAGTTCACCCCGCGCGAGGCTGAACACTGAAGCTTTCTTT. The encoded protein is CASSSPRARLNTEAFF.

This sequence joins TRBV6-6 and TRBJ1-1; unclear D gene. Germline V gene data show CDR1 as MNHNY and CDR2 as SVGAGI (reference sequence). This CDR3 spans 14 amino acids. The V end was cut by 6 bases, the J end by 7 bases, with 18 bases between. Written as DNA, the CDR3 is TGTGCCAGCAGCTATCGACCCGATTACGGTGAAGCTTTCTTT. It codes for CASSYRPDYGEAFF.

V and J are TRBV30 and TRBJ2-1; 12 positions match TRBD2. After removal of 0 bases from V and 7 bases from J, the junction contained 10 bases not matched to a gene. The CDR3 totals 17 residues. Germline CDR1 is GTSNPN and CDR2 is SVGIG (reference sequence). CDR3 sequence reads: CAWSVRTSGILSNEQFF. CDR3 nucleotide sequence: TGTGCCTGGAGTGTACGGACTAGCGGGATATTGAGTAATGAGCAGTTCTTC.

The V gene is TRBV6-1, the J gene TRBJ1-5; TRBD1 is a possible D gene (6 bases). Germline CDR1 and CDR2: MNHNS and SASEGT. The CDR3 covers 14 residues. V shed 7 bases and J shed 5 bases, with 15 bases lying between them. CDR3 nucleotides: TGTGCCAGCAAGGGGGGGGAGGGGTATCAGCCCCAGCATTTT. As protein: CASKGGEGYQPQHF.